These 10 T cell receptor beta chains share one sample of origin, sequenced in a study of T cell changes during pregnancy in multiple sclerosis. Assay: immunoSEQ multiplex PCR; the TCRdb copy retains only in-frame clones and omits some. This table holds 100,000 to 150,000 clones, approximately 93% found once. The specimen comprised peripheral blood, sampled before pregnancy. The receptors here all came from a female donor with multiple sclerosis, enrolled in a pregnancy study.

The V and J genes are TRBV9 and TRBJ2-3; maybe TRBD1 (6 bases). CDR1 is SGDLS, CDR2 YYNGEE, per germline. The CDR3 is 17 residues long. Trimming shortened V by 0 bases and J by 2 bases, and 16 bases separated the two germline ends. The CDR3 protein is CASSVDPQGQTTDTQYF. In DNA, the CDR3 is TGTGCCAGCAGCGTAGATCCCCAGGGACAAACCACAGATACGCAGTATTTT.

The chain couples TRBV27 to TRBJ2-5, with D perhaps matching TRBD2 (5 bases). The J call may be in error: the DNA end matches TRBJ2-7 better. The CDR3 extends over 14 amino acids. Germline assignment: CDR1 MNHEY and CDR2 SMNVEV (reference sequence). The CDR3 sequence: CASSLSAGSYEQYF. The DNA for the CDR3 is TGTGCCAGCAGTTTATCGGCGGGTTCCTACGAGCAGTACTTC.

For this clone: This CDR3 is also generated by other DNA sequences in the sample. The chain links TRBV6-1 to TRBJ1-5, with D maybe TRBD1 (5 bases). CDR3 length: 15 residues. Germline loops: CDR1 MNHNS, CDR2 SASEGT. Trimming pared 0 bases from V and 5 bases from J, leaving 11 bases between. CDR3 bases: TGTGCCAGCAGTGAAGCGGGAGGGGCGCATCAGCCCCAGCATTTT. It encodes CASSEAGGAHQPQHF.

This chain links TRBV5-6 with TRBJ1-5; D uncertain. The CDR3 is 14 residues long. Germline CDR1 SGHDT, CDR2 YYEEEE. Trimming removed 7 bases at V and 4 bases at J, with 15 bases between. CDR3 loop: CASRRHGVNQPQHF. The CDR3 nucleotides are TGTGCCAGCCGACGCCACGGGGTTAATCAGCCCCAGCATTTT.

This chain uses TRBV14 with TRBJ2-1; no definite D call. The CDR3 is 15 amino acids. V was trimmed by 1 base and J by 3 bases, leaving 10 bases between them. Germline lookup yields CDR1 SGHDN and CDR2 FVKESK. The CDR3 nucleotides are TGTGCCAGCAGCCAAGGATTTACCGGCTACAATGAGCAGTTCTTC. Translating gives CASSQGFTGYNEQFF.

The chain couples TRBV2 to TRBJ1-5; TRBD1 aligns across 7 bases. The CDR3 spans 13 residues. Trimming at V came to 8 bases and at J to 7 bases, leaving 8 bases not matched to a gene. The germline CDR1 and CDR2 sequences are SNHLY and FYNNEI. The CDR3 DNA is TGTGCCAGCCTTAGACAGGGTCCCCAGCCCCAGCATTTT. Protein product: CASLRQGPQPQHF.

The chain has TRBV5-1 and TRBJ2-3; 7 bases map to TRBD1. Germline loops: CDR1 SGHRS, CDR2 YFSETQ. The CDR3 spans 15 residues. The J segment lost 2 bases and the V segment lost 7 bases, leaving 10 bases of the junction unmatched. Here the CDR3 reads CASSPPGQNTDTQYF. The CDR3 nucleotides read TGCGCCAGCTCCCCGCCGGGACAGAACACAGATACGCAGTATTTT.

This clone has a handful of counts. The V gene is TRBV18, the J gene TRBJ1-2; 8 nucleotides align to TRBD1. The CDR3 covers 14 residues. Per germline, CDR1 KGHSH and CDR2 LQKENI. V was pared by 8 bases and J by 7 bases, with 12 bases of the junction left unmatched. The CDR3 sequence is CASTGSDRAFGYTF. The CDR3 nucleotides read TGTGCCAGCACAGGCTCGGACAGGGCCTTTGGCTACACCTTC.

This chain links TRBV2 with TRBJ2-6, with D possibly being TRBD1 (6 bases). CDR1 and CDR2 from the germline V gene are SNHLY and FYNNEI. The CDR3 is 17 amino acids. Trimming stripped 3 bases from V and 1 base from J, with 13 bases between. CDR3 sequence reads: CASSERTATSGANVLTF. CDR3 DNA: TGTGCCAGCAGTGAGCGGACAGCCACGTCTGGGGCCAACGTCCTGACTTTC.

The J gene is TRBJ2-1, the V gene TRBV6-6; D not certain. The CDR3 has 15 amino acids. Trimming cost V 5 bases and J 0 bases, with 11 bases left between them. The germline CDR1 and CDR2 sequences are MNHNY and SVGAGI (reference sequence). DNA for the CDR3: TGTGCCAGCAGTGGCCGGGTGAGCTCCTACAATGAGCAGTTCTTC. Protein product: CASSGRVSSYNEQFF.